Listed below are T cell receptor beta chains from one sample, sequenced in a study of T cells in Graves' hyperthyroidism and ophthalmopathy. In TCRdb, the multiplex PCR reads were re-called with MiXCR into one record per CDR3 protein. Altogether about 98,000 distinct CDR3 sequences are present, around 40% being singletons, with the ten largest covering about a tenth. Sequencing used peripheral blood or thyroid tissue (not recorded which). The origin of the receptors is a woman aged 25-40 years with Graves' hyperthyroidism. Each CDR3 is given with its conserved first and last residue. The order of the fields is J gene, D gene, V gene, clone size, CDR3 DNA, CDR3 protein. A D gene is named only where the DNA matches it firmly. Size tells how often a clone was seen (once, few, many) or the class of an expanded clone, and some rows leave it out.

>TRBJ2-5|.|TRBV20-1|many
TGCAGTGCTAGAGTCCCAGTGGAGAATGGAGAGACCCAGTACTTC
CSARVPVENGETQYF
>TRBJ2-5|TRBD2|TRBV12-5|many
TGTGCTAGTGGAACTGGGGCGGGACTAGCGGGAGATGAGACCCAGTACTTC
CASGTGAGLAGDETQYF
>TRBJ2-7|.|TRBV10-2|.
TGCGCCAGCAGTGAGTCAGAGCCCTACGAGCAGTACTTC
CASSESEPYEQYF
>TRBJ2-7|.|TRBV15|.
TGTGCCACCAGCAGGGGCAGGGGATACGAGCAGTACTTC
CATSRGRGYEQYF
>TRBJ2-3|.|TRBV6-2/TRBV6-3|once
TGTGCCAGCACCGCCGGGCGGGCTGGGGCAGATACGCAGTATTTT
CASTAGRAGADTQYF
>TRBJ2-7|.|TRBV20-1|many
TGCAGTGCTACCCTAGCGGCAGGGGGCTACGAGCAGTACTTC
CSATLAAGGYEQYF
>TRBJ2-5|TRBD2|TRBV20-1|.
TGCAGTGCTAGGGAACCGGGACTAGCGGGAGTCGGGACCGGGGAGACCCAGTACTTC
CSAREPGLAGVGTGETQYF
>TRBJ2-5|TRBD2|TRBV7-2|.
TGTGCCAGCAGCTTAAGGGGACTAGCGGGAGTGCACCCAGAGACCCAGTACTTC
CASSLRGLAGVHPETQYF
>TRBJ2-2|TRBD2|TRBV24-1|.
TGTGCCACCCAGTGGCGGGGGGGTGCCGGGGAGCTGTTTTTT
CATQWRGGAGELFF
>TRBJ2-7|TRBD1|TRBV20-1|few
TGCAGTGCTAGCCCGGGACAGGGAACCTACGAGCAGTACTTC
CSASPGQGTYEQYF
>TRBJ1-1|.|TRBV30|.
TGTGCCTGTATCGCGATGGGGGGCTGGGGCACTGAAGCTTTCTTT
CACIAMGGWGTEAFF
>TRBJ1-1|.|TRBV5-5|many
TGTGCCAGCACCCCTTCCTGGGTCAAGACGAACACTGAAGCTTTCTTT
CASTPSWVKTNTEAFF
>TRBJ1-6|.|TRBV13|.
TGTGCCAGCAGCCCAATCTCTCTCCACTTT
CASSPISLHF
>TRBJ2-7|TRBD2|TRBV28|.
TGTGCCAGCAGTAAGCGGGAGGGCCTGGGCGAGCAGTACTTC
CASSKREGLGEQYF
>TRBJ1-1|.|TRBV7-9|few
TGTGCCAGCACCCTGAAGCGGGCAGGCCTCACTGAAGCTCTCTTT
CASTLKRAGLTEALF
>TRBJ2-7|.|TRBV7-3|few
TGTGCCAGCAGGGGGGCCGGGACTTTCTACGAGCAGTACTTC
CASRGAGTFYEQYF
>TRBJ2-6|.|TRBV7-6|.
TGTGCCAGCAGCCCCCTGGGTTACTCTGGGGCCAACGTCCTGACTTTC
CASSPLGYSGANVLTF
>TRBJ1-6|.|TRBV4-1|many
TGCGCCAGCAGCTTGAGGGAGGATGATTCACCCCTCCACTTT
CASSLREDDSPLHF
>TRBJ2-3|TRBD2|TRBV7-8|many
TGTGCCAGCAGCGGGACTAGCGGACTTATCACAGATACGCAGTATTTT
CASSGTSGLITDTQYF
>TRBJ2-7|.|TRBV7-7|many
TGTGCTAGCAGCTTAGCGACAGCCACTACCTACGAGCAGTACTTC
CASSLATATTYEQYF
>TRBJ1-2|.|TRBV7-2|many
TGTGCCGGCCGGGGCTGGGGACGGGGGGCTATTATCTATGGCTACACCTTC
CAGRGWGRGAIIYGYTF
>TRBJ1-2|TRBD1|TRBV15|many
TGTGCCACCAGCAGAGCTTTTTCTGGGTTAGACAGGGGAAGAGGCTACACCTTC
CATSRAFSGLDRGRGYTF